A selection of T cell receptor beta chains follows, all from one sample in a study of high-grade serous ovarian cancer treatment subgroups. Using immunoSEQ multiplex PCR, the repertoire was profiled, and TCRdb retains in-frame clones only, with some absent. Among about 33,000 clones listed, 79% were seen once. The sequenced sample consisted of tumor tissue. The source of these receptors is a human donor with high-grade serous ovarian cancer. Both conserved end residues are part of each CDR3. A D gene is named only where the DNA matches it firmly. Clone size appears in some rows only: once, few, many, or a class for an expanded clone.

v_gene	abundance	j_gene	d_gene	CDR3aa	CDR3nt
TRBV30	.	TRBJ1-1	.	CAWSSTRNTEAFF	TGTGCCTGGAGTTCGACACGGAACACTGAAGCTTTCTTT
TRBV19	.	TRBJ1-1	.	CASRPPGDNTEAFF	TGTGCCAGTAGACCCCCGGGGGACAACACTGAAGCTTTCTTT
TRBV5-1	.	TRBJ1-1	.	CASSPTTAEMNTEAFF	TGCGCCAGCAGCCCGACGACAGCCGAGATGAACACTGAAGCTTTCTTT
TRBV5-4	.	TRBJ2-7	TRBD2	CASRHREGHEQYF	TGTGCCAGCAGACATCGGGAGGGCCACGAGCAGTACTTC
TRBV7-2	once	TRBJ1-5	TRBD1	CASSIGTVESNQPQHF	TGTGCCAGCAGCATTGGGACAGTGGAAAGCAATCAGCCCCAGCATTTT
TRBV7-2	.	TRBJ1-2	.	CASSLDRDYGYTF	TGTGCCAGCAGCTTAGACAGGGACTATGGCTACACCTTC
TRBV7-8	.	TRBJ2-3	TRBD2	CASSLACTSACTDTQYF	TGTGCCAGCAGCTTAGCGTGTACTAGCGCGTGCACAGATACGCAGTATTTT
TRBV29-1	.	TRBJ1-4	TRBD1	CSVQRQGVEKLFF	TGCAGCGTCCAAAGACAGGGTGTCGAAAAACTGTTTTTT
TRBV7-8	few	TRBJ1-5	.	CASSLVPGAASNQPQHF	TGTGCCAGCAGCTTAGTTCCAGGGGCGGCGAGCAATCAGCCCCAGCATTTT
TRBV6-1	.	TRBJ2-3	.	CASSDLDTQYF	TGTGCCAGCAGTGATTTAGATACGCAGTATTTT
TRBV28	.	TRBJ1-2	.	CASSTHINYGYTF	TGTGCCAGCAGTACACATATTAACTATGGCTACACCTTC
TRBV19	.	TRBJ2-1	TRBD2	CASSGLAGRGEQFF	TGTGCCAGTAGCGGACTAGCGGGACGGGGTGAGCAGTTCTTC
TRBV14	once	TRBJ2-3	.	CASSQGQGSATDTQYF	TGTGCCAGCAGCCAAGGGCAGGGCTCTGCCACAGATACGCAGTATTTT
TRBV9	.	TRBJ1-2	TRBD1	CASSRDRGYYGYTF	TGTGCCAGCAGCAGGGACAGGGGGTACTATGGCTACACCTTC
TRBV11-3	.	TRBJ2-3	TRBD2	CASSSSGRVSDTQYF	TGTGCCAGCAGTTCGAGCGGGAGGGTTTCAGATACGCAGTATTTT
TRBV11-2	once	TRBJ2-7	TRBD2	CASSPGGVYEQYF	TGTGCCAGCAGCCCTGGGGGGGTTTACGAGCAGTACTTC
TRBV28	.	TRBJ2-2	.	CASSAILWSGTGELFF	TGTGCCAGCAGTGCCATCCTATGGTCGGGCACCGGGGAGCTGTTTTTT
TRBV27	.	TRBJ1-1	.	CASSLLPNTEAFF	TGTGCCAGCAGTTTACTCCCGAACACTGAAGCTTTCTTT
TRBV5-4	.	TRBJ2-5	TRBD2	CASSLGTSGQETQYF	TGTGCCAGCAGCTTAGGGACTAGCGGTCAAGAGACCCAGTACTTC
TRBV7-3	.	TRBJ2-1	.	CASSLNSSYNEQFF	TGTGCCAGCAGCTTAAACAGCTCCTACAATGAGCAGTTCTTC
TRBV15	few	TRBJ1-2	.	CATSRDRVNGYTF	TGTGCCACCAGCAGAGACCGGGTGAATGGCTACACCTTC
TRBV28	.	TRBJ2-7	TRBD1	CAILPTGQGAPEQYF	TGTGCCATCCTCCCTACTGGACAGGGGGCGCCCGAGCAGTACTTC
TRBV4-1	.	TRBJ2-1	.	CASSRRGEQFF	TGCGCCAGCAGCCGGAGGGGGGAGCAGTTCTTC
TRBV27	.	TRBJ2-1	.	CASRSFSSYNEQFF	TGTGCCAGCAGATCCTTTAGCTCCTACAATGAGCAGTTCTTC
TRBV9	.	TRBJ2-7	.	CASSESPDYEQYF	TGTGCCAGCAGCGAAAGCCCGGACTACGAGCAGTACTTC
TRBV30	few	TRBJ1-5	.	CAWSVTRYDQPQHF	TGTGCCTGGAGTGTTACGCGCTATGATCAGCCCCAGCATTTT
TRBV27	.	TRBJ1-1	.	CASSTRDGSYEAFF	TGTGCCAGCAGTACTCGGGACGGGAGCTATGAAGCTTTCTTT
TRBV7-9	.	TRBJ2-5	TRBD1	CASSSGGEQYF	TGTGCCAGCAGCTCAGGGGGTGAGCAGTACTTC
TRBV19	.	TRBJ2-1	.	CASSSWDPRGRNEQFF	TGTGCCAGTAGTTCCTGGGACCCCCGGGGCCGCAATGAGCAGTTCTTC
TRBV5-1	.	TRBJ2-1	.	CASSYGSSYNEQFF	TGCGCCAGCAGCTATGGGAGCTCCTACAATGAGCAGTTCTTC
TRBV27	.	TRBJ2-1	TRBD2	CASSPGLAPLNEQFF	TGTGCCAGCAGTCCTGGACTAGCTCCTCTCAATGAGCAGTTCTTC